The 9 T cell receptor beta chains presented below share a single source sample, sequenced in a study of T cell repertoires in cytomegalovirus infection. Each CDR3 protein is one row after TCRdb ran MiXCR on the reads. This repertoire shows hundreds of thousands of distinct CDR3 sequences, around a sixth found once; its top ten account for roughly 9%. The sequencing sample was made of PBMCs. The receptors derive from a human donor in good health (CMV status not recorded). Some clones in this sample may be carry-over from other donors' samples.

Only a few counts were recorded for this clonotype. The chain couples TRBV18 to TRBJ2-1; TRBD2 matches at 10 bases. The V gene end was trimmed by 3 bases and the J gene end by 6 bases; junction bases not matched to a gene: 5. Germline V gene lookup returns CDR1 KGHSH and CDR2 LQKENI. CDR3 size: 15 residues. The CDR3 protein is CASSPLAGVGNEQFF. In DNA, the CDR3 is TGTGCCAGCTCACCCCTAGCGGGAGTTGGCAATGAGCAGTTCTTC.

This clonotype was counted many times. The V call is TRBV7-8, the J call TRBJ1-1; D is possibly TRBD1 (5 bases). Germline values: CDR1 SGHVS, CDR2 FQNEAQ. This CDR3 is built from 15 residues. Trimming removed 1 base at V and 3 bases at J, with 12 bases between. The CDR3 is CASSLDLGTDTEAFF. Written as DNA, the CDR3 is TGTGCCAGCAGCTTAGATCTGGGGACGGACACTGAAGCTTTCTTT.

This clonotype was observed many times. The chain links TRBV7-2 to TRBJ2-2; a weak D match, TRBD1 (6 bases). The CDR3 length is 16 residues. Germline V lookup: CDR1 SGHTA, CDR2 FQGNSA. Deletions cut 6 bases from V and 7 bases from J, with 21 bases between. Here the CDR3 reads CASRFRDIRSGGELFF. In DNA form, the CDR3 reads TGTGCCAGCAGATTTAGGGACATCCGAAGCGGCGGGGAGCTGTTTTTT. The full variable domain, with the rest looked up from reference TRBV7-2 and TRBJ2-2, is GAGVSQSPSNKVTEKGKDVELRCDPISGHTALYWYRQSLGQGLEFLIYFQGNSAPDKSGLPSDRFSAERTGGSVSTLTIQRTQQEDSAVYLCASRFRDIRSGGELFFGEGSRLTVL.

As DNA, the CDR3 is TGTGCCATCAGTGAGCTGGGTTCGGGCTCCTACAATGAGCAGTTCTTC. It encodes CAISELGSGSYNEQFF. The genes are TRBV10-3 and TRBJ2-1, with D unclear. Trimming took off 2 bases at V and 0 bases at J, with 11 bases between the two ends. Germline lookup yields CDR1 ENHRY and CDR2 SYGVKD. The CDR3 runs 16 residues.

This clonotype came up a few times. The genes are TRBV2 and TRBJ2-7, with D maybe TRBD1 (6 bases). Germline assignment: CDR1 SNHLY and CDR2 FYNNEI. The V and J ends lost 10 bases and 0 bases respectively, with 16 bases between them. CDR3 length equals 14 residues. CDR3 amino acids: CAIPRTESSYEQYF. CDR3 sequence (DNA): TGTGCCATCCCAAGGACAGAGTCCTCCTACGAGCAGTACTTC. The full variable domain, in which reference TRBV2 and TRBJ2-7 provide the parts outside the CDR3, is EPEVTQTPSHQVTQMGQEVILRCVPISNHLYFYWYRQILGQKVEFLVSFYNNEISEKSEIFDDQFSVERPDGSNFTLKIRSTKLEDSAMYFCAIPRTESSYEQYFGPGTRLTVT.

The table lists this clonotype with a few counts. The genes are TRBV10-2 and TRBJ2-7, with 10 bases lining up with TRBD2. V shed 10 bases and J 0 bases; nucleotides not matched to a gene: 6. Germline CDR1 reads WSHSY; CDR2 reads SAAADI. CDR3 size: 14 residues. The CDR3 nucleotides read TGCGCCACTCGGACTAGCGGTAGCTCCTACGAGCAGTACTTC. Protein sequence: CATRTSGSSYEQYF.

The rearrangement links TRBV18 to TRBJ2-5; perhaps TRBD2 as D (6 bases). Germline lookup yields CDR1 KGHSH and CDR2 LQKENI. The CDR3 covers 15 residues. Trimming pared 4 bases from V and 2 bases from J, leaving 14 bases between. CDR3 loop: CASSRALALQETQYF. The CDR3 DNA is TGTGCCAGCTCACGGGCCCTAGCGCTACAAGAGACCCAGTACTTC.

This clonotype was seen many times. V usage is TRBV7-2 and J usage is TRBJ2-7; TRBD2 aligns across 8 bases. CDR1 and CDR2 (germline): SGHTA, FQGNSA. There are 15 residues in the CDR3. V was pared by 4 bases and J by 4 bases, with 9 bases of the junction left unmatched. The CDR3 region is CASSSQRGSPYEQYF. The CDR3 DNA reads as TGTGCCAGCAGCTCCCAGCGGGGGTCCCCTTACGAGCAGTACTTC.

This clonotype has only a few counts. V gene TRBV6-2 or TRBV6-3 combines with J gene TRBJ2-4, with D tentatively TRBD2 (6 bases). Trimming removed 11 bases from V and 7 bases from J, with 12 bases in between. The CDR3 runs to 11 residues. Germline CDR1 reads MNHEY; CDR2 reads SVGEGT. The CDR3 region is CAGGYGNIQYF. As DNA, the CDR3 is TGTGCCGGGGGGTACGGGAACATTCAGTACTTC.